This is a list of T cell receptor beta chains from one sample in a study of cytomegalovirus exposure and HLA in healthy donors. Clones were read by immunoSEQ multiplex PCR, and TCRdb kept only the in-frame ones, dropping some. The sample includes 150,000 or so clones, 77% of them seen just once. What was sequenced was PBMCs. All receptors derive from a male donor in good health and CMV-seronegative. Each CDR3 is given with its conserved first and last residue. Fields, in order: V gene, D gene, J gene, clone size, CDR3 length, CDR3 DNA, CDR3 protein. The D gene is left open where the match is weak. Size is omitted from some rows. Given values are once, few, many or a class for expanded clones.

TRBV23-1	TRBD1	TRBJ1-1	-	13	TGCGCCAGCAGTCAGCGGGACAGTGATGAAGCTTTCTTT	CASSQRDSDEAFF
TRBV11-2	-	TRBJ2-2	-	12	TGTGCCAGCAGCTTGATAGCTGGGGAGCTGTTTTTT	CASSLIAGELFF
TRBV5-6	-	TRBJ2-3	-	16	TGTGCCAGCAGCCCAAGGGGGTTAGGGGCATCAGATACGCAGTATTTT	CASSPRGLGASDTQYF
TRBV7-3	-	TRBJ2-2	-	18	TGTGCCAGCAGCTTAATGAGGAACAGGGAGACGAACACCGGGGAGCTGTTTTTT	CASSLMRNRETNTGELFF
TRBV29-1	-	TRBJ1-2	-	15	TGCAGCGTTAAATCCGTCAGCGGGGGGGCGAATGGCTACACCTTC	CSVKSVSGGANGYTF
TRBV29-1	TRBD2	TRBJ2-7	once	13	TGCAGCGCCAGGAAGGCGGGAGACTACGAGCAGTACTTC	CSARKAGDYEQYF
TRBV19	-	TRBJ1-1	-	11	TGTGCCAGTAGCCACTACACTGAAGCTTTCTTT	CASSHYTEAFF
TRBV7-9	TRBD1	TRBJ2-7	-	16	TGTGCCAGCAGCCCCCGTGGACAGGGGACCCCCTACGAGCAGTACTTC	CASSPRGQGTPYEQYF
TRBV4-1	TRBD1	TRBJ2-3	once	20	TGCGCCAGCAGCCAAGAAGGAGGGCAGGGGGCCCTATTAAGCACAGATACGCAGTATTTT	CASSQEGGQGALLSTDTQYF
TRBV6-4	-	TRBJ2-3	few	13	TGTGCCAGCAGTAGCGGGAGCACAGATACGCAGTATTTT	CASSSGSTDTQYF
TRBV6-1	-	TRBJ1-1	-	15	TGTGCCAGCAGTCAGAACAGGGTCCCCAACACTGAAGCTTTCTTT	CASSQNRVPNTEAFF
TRBV6-5	-	TRBJ1-6	-	16	TGTGCCAGCAGTTACCTCGGGGGGGGAGGTATCTCACCCCTCCACTTT	CASSYLGGGGISPLHF
TRBV7-3	TRBD1	TRBJ2-1	few	15	TGTGCTAGCAGCCCTGGACAGGGAACCTACAATGAGCAGTTCTTC	CASSPGQGTYNEQFF
TRBV7-2	-	TRBJ2-5	-	14	TGTGCCAGCAGCCGTCCTGGGGGGGCCGAGACCCAGTACTTC	CASSRPGGAETQYF
TRBV7-9	-	TRBJ2-3	-	12	TGTGCCAGCAGCTCGTCGGGAGATACGCAGTATTTT	CASSSSGDTQYF
TRBV18	-	TRBJ2-1	-	15	TGTGCCAGCTCACTCCCCTTGAGCTCCTACAATGAGCAGTTCTTC	CASSLPLSSYNEQFF
TRBV7-9	TRBD1	TRBJ2-2	-	14	TGTGCCAGCCTTGGGACAGAAATCACCGGGGAGCTGTTTTTT	CASLGTEITGELFF
TRBV29-1	TRBD2	TRBJ2-3	-	16	TGCAGCGTTGGGACTAGCGGGGGGGTATCCACAGATACGCAGTATTTT	CSVGTSGGVSTDTQYF
TRBV7-8	TRBD2	TRBJ2-7	-	15	TGTGCCAGCAGCTTGTTCACTAGCGGGATAGGCGAGCAGTACTTC	CASSLFTSGIGEQYF
TRBV14	TRBD1	TRBJ2-5	-	17	TGTGCCAGCCTTAGAAGACAGGGGCTGGGGGCCTACGAACCGCAGTACTTC	CASLRRQGLGAYEPQYF
TRBV28	-	TRBJ1-3	once	15	TGTGCCAGCACGGTTATCGGGGGGAGTGGAAACACCATATATTTT	CASTVIGGSGNTIYF
TRBV4-1	-	TRBJ2-7	-	14	TGCGCCAGCAGCCAACCCGACTGGTCCTACGAGCAGTACTTC	CASSQPDWSYEQYF
TRBV19	TRBD2	TRBJ2-2	-	15	TGTGCCAGTAGTATGGCCGGGGGGGGTACCGGGGAGCTGTTTTTT	CASSMAGGGTGELFF
TRBV18	-	TRBJ1-1	-	13	TGTGCCAGCTCGGTAGGGGGGAACACTGAAGCTTTCTTT	CASSVGGNTEAFF
TRBV4-2	TRBD2	TRBJ2-1	few	16	TGTGCCAGCAGCCAAGAGCCAGCGGGGGGGCCGAATGAGCAGTTCTTC	CASSQEPAGGPNEQFF
TRBV9	-	TRBJ1-4	-	13	TGTGCCAGCAGCTTCAGTGGTAATGAAAAACTGTTTTTT	CASSFSGNEKLFF
TRBV29-1	-	TRBJ1-4	-	14	TGCAGCGTTGAGTTGGTGGAGTATAATGAAAAACTGTTTTTT	CSVELVEYNEKLFF